This TCR beta chain was captured in a study of shared clonotypes between healthy human individuals. The CDR3 is made up of 17 amino acids. Germline V gene sequence: CDR1 MNHNS, CDR2 SASEGT. V lost 4 bases and J lost 0; bases outside the gene matches: 7. Sequenced by immunoSEQ multiplex PCR; TCRdb stores in-frame clones only, minus some. The table includes around 500,000 clones, approximately 80% detected once. The unsorted samples had around 100 million PBMCs used for genomic DNA. The origin of this receptor is a woman aged 40 to 55 in good health. Some clones in this sample may be carry-over from other donors' samples. This chain links TRBV6-1 with TRBJ1-5; 9 bases match TRBD1. The sample consisted of PBMCs. The CDR3 reads CASSAGQGVYSNQPQHF. In DNA, the CDR3 is TGTGCCAGCAGTGCGGGACAGGGAGTCTATAGCAATCAGCCCCAGCATTTT.